This entry describes one TCR beta chain. Its target is unknown. The data were taken from a study of cytomegalovirus exposure and HLA in healthy donors. Findings and caveats of the study: The study designated 150 or so TCR beta chains cytomegalovirus-associated. One variant, a missense change in DCLRE1C, was linked in a later analysis to TCR beta V- and J-gene trimming.

Samples came from healthy bone marrow donors. The V end lost 1 base, the J end lost 4 bases, and 14 bases lay between the germline ends. This CDR3 region has 15 residues. CDR1 and CDR2 from the germline V gene are SGHRS and YFSETQ. With 60 Vbeta and 13 Jbeta primers, the PCR was carried out. Using immunoSEQ multiplex PCR, the repertoire was profiled, and TCRdb retains in-frame clones only, with some absent. The repertoire table contains about 87,000 clones. The chain combines TRBV5-1 with TRBJ1-2, with D possibly being TRBD1 (6 bases). The TCR was taken from a middle-aged man in good health and CMV-seropositive. Sequenced: PBMCs. DNA for the CDR3: TGCGCCAGCAGCTTGTTCGGGGGGCCTGGCTATGGCTACACCTTC. It codes for CASSLFGGPGYGYTF.